A selection of T cell receptor beta chains follows, all from one sample in a study of OX40 agonist ivuxolimab in advanced cancers. This table comes from immunoSEQ multiplex PCR, and its TCRdb copy is limited to in-frame clones, with some not included. This sample has some 85,000 clones, with 90% to 95% found just once. This specimen was CD4+ or CD8+ T cells sorted from blood, taken in a trial of the OX40 agonist ivuxolimab. The receptors were gathered from an adult with an advanced solid tumor such as melanoma, head and neck, liver or kidney cancer. Each CDR3 is given with its conserved first and last residue. D genes are given only for firm matches. Expanded clones are given a class, and other clones once, few, many or no size at all.

v_gene	abundance	j_gene	d_gene	CDR3nt	CDR3aa
TRBV28	-	TRBJ1-1	-	TGTGCCAGCAGTTTACCGGCAGCCAACACTGAAGCTTTCTTT	CASSLPAANTEAFF
TRBV30	-	TRBJ1-2	-	TGTGCCTGGACGGGCTTTTCAGGCTACACCTTC	CAWTGFSGYTF
TRBV6-6	-	TRBJ1-5	-	TGTGCCAGTCGGGAGGGTAGTCAGCCCCAGCATTTT	CASREGSQPQHF
TRBV6-5	once	TRBJ1-5	-	TGTGCCAGCAGTTACTCGTATACAGGCCCTAAACAGCCCCAGCATTTT	CASSYSYTGPKQPQHF
TRBV5-1	-	TRBJ2-7	-	TGCGATCCATGGGGCGAGCAGTACTTC	CDPWGEQYF
TRBV9	few	TRBJ2-3	TRBD2	TGTGCCAGCAGCGTAGCTCCCGGGACTAGCGGCCCAGATACGCAGTATTTT	CASSVAPGTSGPDTQYF
TRBV5-1	-	TRBJ1-1	TRBD1	TGCGCCAGCAGCTTGGCCAGGGGGTCTTTCTTTACTGAAGCTTTCTTT	CASSLARGSFFTEAFF
TRBV23-1	-	TRBJ2-3	-	TGCGCCAGCAGTCAATCGAATCCGAGCGAATTAGCAGATACGCAGTATTTT	CASSQSNPSELADTQYF
TRBV19	-	TRBJ2-5	-	TGTGCCAGTAGTGACTCAGGGAAACAAGAGACCCAGTACTTC	CASSDSGKQETQYF
TRBV21-1	-	TRBJ2-3	-	TGTGCCAGCAGCAACCCGGGACTAGCGGGAGACGGGGATACGCAGTATTTT	CASSNPGLAGDGDTQYF
TRBV29-1	-	TRBJ2-3	-	TGCAGCGTTGAATTAGACAGACCCACAGATACGCAGTATTTT	CSVELDRPTDTQYF
TRBV19	-	TRBJ2-1	-	TGTGCCAGTAATCGAGCGAGGAGCTCCTACAATGAGCAGTTCTTC	CASNRARSSYNEQFF
TRBV13	-	TRBJ2-1	-	TGTGCCAGCAGCTTAGTGGGAACCTGGAGTGGTGAGCAGTTCTTC	CASSLVGTWSGEQFF
TRBV6-1	-	TRBJ1-5	-	TGTGCCAGCGGTTTGGGAGGGACCAATCAGCCCCAGCATTTT	CASGLGGTNQPQHF
TRBV11-2	once	TRBJ1-1	-	TGTGCCAGCAGCGTAGGTCAGGGAAACACTGAAGCTTTCTTT	CASSVGQGNTEAFF
TRBV5-1	-	TRBJ2-1	-	TGCGCCAGCAGCACGGGTGGTTCCTACAATGAGCAGTTCTTC	CASSTGGSYNEQFF
TRBV9	once	TRBJ2-2	TRBD1	TGTGCCAGCAGCGTCAGACAGGGGGTCGGCGGGGAGCTGTTTTTT	CASSVRQGVGGELFF
TRBV2	-	TRBJ2-4	TRBD2	TGTGCCAGCACCCCGGGGGGGGGACAAAACATTCAGTACTTC	CASTPGGGQNIQYF
TRBV7-8	once	TRBJ1-5	-	TGTGCCAGCAGCAGACGAGACAATAGCAATCAGCCCCAGCATTTT	CASSRRDNSNQPQHF
TRBV5-1	-	TRBJ2-3	TRBD2	TGCGCCAGCAGAAATCTAGGGACTAGTGCAGATACGCAGTATTTT	CASRNLGTSADTQYF
TRBV5-1	-	TRBJ2-1	-	TGCGCCAGCAGCTTATTAGATCTCTCCTACAATGAGCAGTTCTTC	CASSLLDLSYNEQFF
TRBV5-4	-	TRBJ2-1	TRBD2	TGTGCCAGCAGCTCGGGGGGTCCGGGGTTGGACTACAATGAGCAGTTCTTC	CASSSGGPGLDYNEQFF
TRBV7-2	-	TRBJ2-5	TRBD2	TGTGCCAGCAGCCCTCATGCGGGAGCCCAAGAGACCCAGTACTTC	CASSPHAGAQETQYF
TRBV18	-	TRBJ2-3	-	TGTGCCAGCTCACCGAACAGCGGCAGCACAGATACGCAGTATTTT	CASSPNSGSTDTQYF
TRBV28	-	TRBJ1-2	-	TGTGCCAGCGGATTACAGGGATATGGCTACACCTTC	CASGLQGYGYTF
TRBV15	-	TRBJ2-7	TRBD2	TGTGCCACCAGCAGAGACCTAGCGGGAGGGGCCTACGAGCAGTACTTC	CATSRDLAGGAYEQYF
TRBV2	few	TRBJ1-2	-	TGTGCCAGCAGGAACCCGCCCGGCGGCTACACCTTC	CASRNPPGGYTF
TRBV28	-	TRBJ1-1	TRBD1	TGTGCCAGCTCGGAGGGACAGCTAAACACTGAAGCTTTCTTT	CASSEGQLNTEAFF
TRBV19	once	TRBJ1-1	-	TGTGCCAGTAGTACGGGGGTGATGGAATGGGGGAACACTGAAGCTTTCTTT	CASSTGVMEWGNTEAFF
TRBV19	-	TRBJ2-3	-	TGTGCCAGTAGTATGAAGTGGGAAGCAGATACGCAGTATTTT	CASSMKWEADTQYF
TRBV29-1	-	TRBJ1-1	TRBD1	TGCAGCGGGAGGGACAGCACCGCTAACACTGAAGCTTTCTTT	CSGRDSTANTEAFF
TRBV10-3	-	TRBJ2-7	TRBD1	TGTGCCATCAGTGACCCAGGGGGCCCGGAGTACTTC	CAISDPGGPEYF
TRBV7-9	-	TRBJ1-3	-	TGTGCCAGCAGCTCACCCTTGGGCAGGGAAAGGGTGACTGGAAACACCATATATTTT	CASSSPLGRERVTGNTIYF
TRBV19	-	TRBJ1-4	-	TGTGCCAGTAGTATTGGGCTGAATGAAAAACTGTTTTTT	CASSIGLNEKLFF
TRBV5-3	-	TRBJ1-2	-	TGTGCCAGAAGCTACACAGGCTACACCTTC	CARSYTGYTF
TRBV7-3	once	TRBJ1-2	-	TGTGCCAGCAGCTTAGACCCTCGGGCAGGGAAGGATTACCTTTGCTATGGCTACACCTTC	CASSLDPRAGKDYLCYGYTF
TRBV28	-	TRBJ2-3	TRBD2	TGTGCCAGCAGTTTGCCTAGCGGGCACACAGATACGCAGTATTTT	CASSLPSGHTDTQYF
TRBV6-4	once	TRBJ2-1	TRBD2	TGTGCCAGCAGTGACTCCGGACTAGCGGGCCGGAGGGGCCAGTTCTTC	CASSDSGLAGRRGQFF
TRBV28	-	TRBJ1-4	-	TGTGCCAGCGGGGTCCTAGAAAAACTGTTTTTT	CASGVLEKLFF
TRBV28	once	TRBJ1-1	-	TGTGCCAGCAGCCTCGCGGGGGCTGAAGCTTTCTTT	CASSLAGAEAFF
TRBV7-9	-	TRBJ2-7	TRBD2	TGTGCCAGCAGCTTCGGACTAGCGGTCCCACCCGAGCAGTACTTC	CASSFGLAVPPEQYF
TRBV4-2	-	TRBJ2-1	TRBD1	TGTGCCAGCAGCCCCGCCGACAGGGGTCTGTACAATGAGCAGTTCTTC	CASSPADRGLYNEQFF
TRBV6-1	-	TRBJ1-4	TRBD1	TGTGCCAGTCTTAGGACAGGGGGGGAAAAACTGTTTTTT	CASLRTGGEKLFF
TRBV9	-	TRBJ2-1	TRBD1	TGTGCCAGCAGCCTCCGGGGGACAGGGGGCTACAATGAGCAGTTCTTC	CASSLRGTGGYNEQFF
TRBV4-3	-	TRBJ2-4	-	TGCGCCAGCAGCCAAGCTCCATGGGGCCAAAGGGACATTCAGTACTTC	CASSQAPWGQRDIQYF